The 26 T cell receptor beta chains below were found in one sample sequenced in a study of CD8 T cells in Susac syndrome. Reverse transcription of 0.5 to 1 ug RNA was performed with random hexamers. One entry per CDR3 protein, called by TCRdb with MiXCR from the immunoSEQ multiplex PCR reads. The table has 120,000 or so distinct CDR3 sequences, around 96% seen once; the top ten hold approximately 0.2%. Specimen: CD8+ T cells from PBMCs. The origin of the receptors is a human donor with Susac syndrome.

The rearrangement uses TRBV7-3 and TRBJ2-1, with 7 nucleotides matching TRBD1. J was trimmed by 3 bases and V by 3 bases; bases with no gene match: 5. The CDR3 length is 15 residues. From germline, CDR1 is SGHTA and CDR2 FQGTGA. CDR3 in amino acids: CASSFRQGNYNEQFF. CDR3 nucleotides: TGTGCCAGCAGCTTCCGACAGGGTAACTACAATGAGCAGTTCTTC.

The genes are TRBV7-9 and TRBJ2-2; D remains unclear. This CDR3 is built from 14 residues. Germline V lookup: CDR1 SEHNR, CDR2 FQNEAQ (reference sequence). V lost 4 bases and J 4 bases, leaving 10 bases between the germline ends. The CDR3 loop is CASSSVPSTGELFF. DNA of the CDR3: TGTGCCAGCAGCTCCGTCCCGAGCACCGGGGAGCTGTTTTTT.

This chain connects TRBV12-3 or TRBV12-4 to TRBJ2-3, with 7 bases matching TRBD2. Trimming at V came to 2 bases and at J to 0 bases, leaving 2 bases not matched to a gene. The length of the CDR3 is 15 residues. As DNA, the CDR3 is TGTGCCAGCAGTTTAATGCGGGGGAGCACAGATACGCAGTATTTT. Translating it yields CASSLMRGSTDTQYF.

The chain recombines TRBV6-5 with TRBJ2-6; the match to TRBD1 covers 12 bases. The V gene end was trimmed by 3 bases and the J gene end by 4 bases; junction bases not matched to a gene: 7. Germline V gives CDR1 MNHEY, CDR2 SVGAGI. The CDR3 covers 18 residues. The CDR3 region is CASSYYGTGGLGANVLTF. The CDR3 DNA is TGTGCCAGCAGTTATTATGGGACAGGGGGCTTAGGGGCCAACGTCCTGACTTTC.

This chain connects TRBV5-1 to TRBJ2-1; possibly TRBD2 for D (6 bases). Deletions cut 0 bases from V and 4 bases from J, with 11 bases between. Looked up from germline, CDR1 is SGHRS and CDR2 is YFSETQ. The CDR3 is 15 amino acids. The CDR3: CASSLGDSLYNEQFF. Here the CDR3 DNA reads TGCGCCAGCAGCTTGGGGGACTCCCTTTACAATGAGCAGTTCTTC.

The chain recombines TRBV3-1 with TRBJ1-1; possibly TRBD1 for D (5 bases). The CDR3 has 13 residues. CDR1 LGHDT and CDR2 YNNKEL come from the germline V gene (reference sequence). Trimming took off 7 bases at V and 0 bases at J, with 9 bases between the two ends. CDR3 sequence reads: CASTQGMNTEAFF. The CDR3 nucleotides are TGTGCCAGCACCCAGGGAATGAACACTGAAGCTTTCTTT.

The J gene is TRBJ2-1, the V gene TRBV29-1, with 12 bases aligning to TRBD2. Germline V gene sequence: CDR1 SQVTM, CDR2 ANQGSEA. The CDR3 length is 16 residues. V lost 2 bases to trimming and J lost 6 bases; unmatched junction nucleotides: 8. The CDR3 protein is CSVEPRGLAGSNEQFF. CDR3 bases: TGCAGCGTTGAACCCAGAGGACTAGCGGGGAGCAATGAGCAGTTCTTC.

The V and J genes are TRBV5-4 and TRBJ2-7, with D possibly TRBD2 on 5 matching bases. The length of the CDR3 is 14 residues. Trimming stripped 5 bases from V and 0 bases from J, with 12 bases between. Germline V gene data show CDR1 as SGHNT and CDR2 as YYREEE (reference sequence). As DNA, the CDR3 is TGTGCCAGCAGTATTGAGAGGGCCTCCTACGAGCAGTACTTC. It is translated as CASSIERASYEQYF.

This clonotype showed up just a few times. The chain carries TRBV5-6 and TRBJ2-7, with 7 bases that match TRBD1. V gave up 4 bases and J gave up 2 bases; unmatched junction bases: 3. There are 13 residues in the CDR3. Germline V lookup: CDR1 SGHDT, CDR2 YYEEEE. The CDR3 DNA is TGTGCCAGCAGCCCGGGACAGACCTACGAGCAGTACTTC. Residues: CASSPGQTYEQYF.

The V gene is TRBV27, the J gene TRBJ1-2; D might be TRBD1 (6 bases). V lost 0 bases and J 8 bases, leaving 16 bases between the germline ends. CDR1 is MNHEY, CDR2 SMNVEV, per germline (reference sequence). The CDR3 contains 15 residues. DNA for the CDR3: TGTGCCAGCAGTTTATCGTCTAGGGGGTCGGGCGGCTACACCTTC. As protein: CASSLSSRGSGGYTF.

V usage is TRBV4-2 and J usage is TRBJ1-5, with unresolved D. With 3 bases removed from V and 7 bases from J, the gap between germline ends came to 16 bases. The CDR3 length is 15 residues. Per germline, CDR1 LGHNA and CDR2 YNFKEQ. The CDR3 coding sequence is TGTGCCAGCAGCCACGGGGAGGGTGGCGAGCAGCCCCAGCATTTT. It encodes CASSHGEGGEQPQHF.

The chain links TRBV29-1 to TRBJ1-2, with D unresolved. The V end lost 3 bases, the J end lost 1 base, and 6 bases lay between the germline ends. CDR1 is SQVTM and CDR2 is ANQGSEA in the germline V gene. The CDR3 has 12 amino acids. Here the CDR3 DNA reads TGCAGCGTTGATGTCGGTAACTATGGCTACACCTTC. This gives the protein CSVDVGNYGYTF.

The chain links TRBV13 to TRBJ2-7, with a possible D match to TRBD1 (5 bases). V was trimmed by 5 bases and J by 3 bases, leaving 14 bases between them. Germline loops: CDR1 PRHDT, CDR2 FYEKMQ (reference sequence). The CDR3 is 14 amino acids. CDR3 protein: CASSPGYGDYEQYF. The CDR3 nucleotides read TGTGCCAGCAGCCCAGGGTATGGGGACTACGAGCAGTACTTC. Drawing the rest from reference TRBV13 and TRBJ2-7, the complete variable domain is AAGVIQSPRHLIKEKRETATLKCYPIPRHDTVYWYQQGPGQDPQFLISFYEKMQSDKGSIPDRFSAQQFSDYHSELNMSSLELGDSALYFCASSPGYGDYEQYFGPGTRLTVT.

The J gene is TRBJ2-2, the V gene TRBV19; no firm D call. The germline gives CDR1 LNHDA, CDR2 SQIVND (reference sequence). This CDR3 is built from 13 residues. V was clipped by 5 bases and J by 6 bases, with 10 bases between them. The CDR3 coding sequence is TGTGCCAGTAGTTTTGGGCTTCCCGGGGAGCTGTTTTTT. Translated: CASSFGLPGELFF.

V gene TRBV10-2 combines with J gene TRBJ2-7; no firm D call. Between the trimmed V and J ends, which lost 3 bases and 10 bases, there was a span of 10 bases. This CDR3 is 11 amino acids long. CDR1 and CDR2 (germline): WSHSY, SAAADI. CDR3 sequence: CASSDGQSQYF. In DNA form, the CDR3 reads TGCGCCAGCAGTGACGGTCAATCTCAGTACTTC.

This chain uses TRBV20-1 with TRBJ2-7; no firm D call. CDR1 DFQATT and CDR2 SNEGSKA come from the germline V gene (reference sequence). V shed 6 bases and J shed 3 bases, with 12 bases lying between them. The CDR3 runs to 12 residues. CDR3 sequence reads: CSAIARDYEQYF. CDR3 bases: TGCAGTGCCATAGCTAGAGACTACGAGCAGTACTTC.

The DNA for the CDR3 is TGTGCCAGCAGCTTACGTGGGAGCGGGGAGCTGTTTTTT. Translated: CASSLRGSGELFF. This chain connects TRBV7-2 to TRBJ2-2; a possible D gene is TRBD2 (5 bases). CDR1 is SGHTA, CDR2 FQGNSA, per germline. Trimming shortened V by 2 bases and J by 7 bases, and 8 bases separated the two germline ends. The CDR3 contains 13 residues. The whole variable domain, filled in from reference TRBV7-2 and TRBJ2-2, reads GAGVSQSPSNKVTEKGKDVELRCDPISGHTALYWYRQSLGQGLEFLIYFQGNSAPDKSGLPSDRFSAERTGGSVSTLTIQRTQQEDSAVYLCASSLRGSGELFFGEGSRLTVL.

This chain connects TRBV30 to TRBJ2-2; 7 nucleotides align to TRBD1. This CDR3 is 12 amino acids long. With 6 bases clipped from V and 3 bases from J, the junction kept 1 base outside the gene matches. Germline CDR1 and CDR2: GTSNPN and SVGIG (reference sequence). The CDR3 loop reads CACQGDTGELFF. In nucleotides, the CDR3 is TGTGCCTGCCAGGGGGACACCGGGGAGCTGTTTTTT.

This clonotype appeared a few times. An end of the junction does not agree with germline; a read error may underlie this. This chain links TRBV7-7 with TRBJ1-4; D is perhaps TRBD1 (6 bases). The CDR3 extends over 13 amino acids. From germline, CDR1 is SSHAT and CDR2 FNYEAQ (reference sequence). The CDR3 region is CASSLGGREKLFF. In DNA, the CDR3 is TGTGCTAGCAGCTTGGGGGGGCGTGAAAAACTGTTTTTT.

The chain is built from TRBV7-3 and TRBJ2-2, with no clear D. V was shortened by 6 bases and J by 7 bases, with 9 bases between the two germline ends. Germline V CDR1 and CDR2: SGHTA, FQGTGA. The CDR3 covers 12 residues. The CDR3 sequence is CASRSPRGELFF. The CDR3 DNA sequence: TGTGCCAGCAGATCCCCACGCGGGGAGCTGTTTTTT.

The chain combines TRBV4-2 with TRBJ2-7, with 11 bases identical to TRBD2. CDR3 size: 15 residues. CDR1 LGHNA and CDR2 YNFKEQ come from the germline V gene. The trim removed 3 bases at V and 4 bases at J, leaving 5 bases unmatched. Here the CDR3 reads CASSHRLAGNYEQYF. In nucleotides, the CDR3 is TGTGCCAGCAGCCATAGACTAGCGGGAAATTACGAGCAGTACTTC.

The CDR3 DNA follows: TGTGCCAGCAGCCAAGAGGAGACCCAGTACTTC. Its protein is CASSQEETQYF. This chain links TRBV3-1 with TRBJ2-5; D is uncertain. This CDR3 has 11 amino acids. In germline, CDR1 is LGHDT, CDR2 YNNKEL (reference sequence). The V end was cut by 0 bases, the J end by 5 bases, with 1 base between.

This rearrangement joins TRBV5-1 to TRBJ2-3; TRBD2 is a possible D gene (5 bases). With 2 bases removed from V and 6 bases from J, the gap between germline ends came to 16 bases. The CDR3 totals 15 residues. Germline CDR1 reads SGHRS; CDR2 reads YFSETQ. The CDR3 nucleotides are TGCGCCAGCAGCTTTGGTACTATAAGGAGGGATACGCAGTATTTT. Protein sequence: CASSFGTIRRDTQYF.

The V gene is TRBV20-1, the J gene TRBJ2-7; D is perhaps TRBD1 or TRBD2 (5 bases each). This CDR3 comprises 15 residues. Germline lookup yields CDR1 DFQATT and CDR2 SNEGSKA (reference sequence). Between the trimmed V and J ends, which lost 0 bases and 2 bases, there was a span of 14 bases. As DNA, the CDR3 is TGCAGTGCTAGAGATAGAGGGGCTTTGCCCTACGAGCAGTACTTC. This gives the protein CSARDRGALPYEQYF.

The chain employs TRBV21-1 and TRBJ2-5; TRBD1 is the table's D call, not checked against the DNA. TRBV21-1 is a documented pseudogene. This CDR3 is 15 amino acids long. The DNA of the CDR3 is TGTGCCAGCAGCAAACGACCAGGGCTACAAGAGACCCAGTACTTC. This codes for CASSKRPGLQETQYF.

The chain uses TRBV6-5 and TRBJ2-4; D perhaps matches TRBD2 (5 bases). From germline, CDR1 is MNHEY and CDR2 SVGAGI. V gave up 5 bases and J gave up 3 bases, with 14 bases separating them. The CDR3 runs 15 residues. This CDR3 is CASSALVDDKNIQYF. The CDR3 nucleotides are TGTGCCAGCAGTGCACTAGTCGACGACAAAAACATTCAGTACTTC.